The source of this T cell receptor beta chain is a study of blood T cell repertoires in COVID-19. V lost 2 bases, J lost 10 bases, and 14 bases lay in between. This CDR3 region has 13 residues. Participants had their cohort set by participant-reported clinical history. Symptom resolution, clearance, or two negative PCRs marked donors in Cohort 3 as recovered. Original methodology: Scientists estimated how many nucleated cells there were by amplifying reference gene primers. The protocol was immunoSEQ multiplex PCR, while the TCRdb copy is restricted to in-frame clones and leaves out a portion. D and trimming were read from the DNA, whereas the V and J calls and clone size are those reported in that table. This table has around 260,000 clones, 90% appearing once.

Sequences were obtained from PBMCs or T cells enriched from blood (not recorded which). The TCR sequence derives from a woman aged 25 to 39 who had recovered from COVID-19. The chain recombines TRBV12-3 or TRBV12-4 with TRBJ1-2, with D possibly being TRBD1 (6 bases). The CDR3 loop reads CASSLTGPADYTF. The CDR3 nucleotides read TGTGCCAGCAGTTTAACAGGGCCCGCCGACTACACCTTC.